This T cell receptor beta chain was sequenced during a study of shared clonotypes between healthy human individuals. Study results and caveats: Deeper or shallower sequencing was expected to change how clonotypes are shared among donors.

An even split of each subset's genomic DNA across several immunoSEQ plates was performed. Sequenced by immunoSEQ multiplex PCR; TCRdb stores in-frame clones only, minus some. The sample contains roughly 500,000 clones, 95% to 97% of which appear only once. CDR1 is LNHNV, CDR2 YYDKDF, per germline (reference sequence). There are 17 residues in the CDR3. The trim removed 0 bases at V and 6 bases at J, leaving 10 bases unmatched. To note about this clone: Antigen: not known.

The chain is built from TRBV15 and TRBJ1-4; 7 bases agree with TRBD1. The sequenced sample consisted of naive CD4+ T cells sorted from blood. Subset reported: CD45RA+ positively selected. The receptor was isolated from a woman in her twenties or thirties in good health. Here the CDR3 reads CATSRDRRQGGDEKLFF. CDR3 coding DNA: TGTGCCACCAGCAGAGATCGTAGACAGGGCGGGGATGAAAAACTGTTTTTT. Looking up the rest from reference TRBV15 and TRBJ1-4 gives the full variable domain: DAMVIQNPRYQVTQFGKPVTLSCSQTLNHNVMYWYQQKSSQAPKLLFHYYDKDFNNEADTPDNFQSRRPNTSFCFLDIRSPGLGDTAMYLCATSRDRRQGGDEKLFFGSGTQLSVL.